The 32 T cell receptor beta chains given below trace back to one sample, sequenced in a study of cytomegalovirus exposure and HLA in healthy donors. PCR used 60 Vbeta primers and 13 Jbeta primers. The data were produced by immunoSEQ multiplex PCR, yet TCRdb's version contains in-frame clones alone and is incomplete. Among 150,000 to 200,000 clones listed, 65% to 80% were seen once. Sequences were obtained from PBMCs. These receptors were collected from a woman in her thirties or forties in good health and CMV-seronegative.

This clone came up once. The chain employs TRBV11-3 and TRBJ1-2; the D gene is possibly TRBD1 (6 bases). In germline, CDR1 is SGHNT, CDR2 YENEEA. Trimming pared 2 bases from V and 8 bases from J, leaving 15 bases between. The CDR3 loop spans 14 amino acids. CDR3 loop: CASSLSRGFSGYTF. For the CDR3, the DNA is TGTGCCAGCAGCTTATCCAGGGGATTTTCCGGCTACACCTTC.

The chain links TRBV7-3 to TRBJ2-1; 14 bases agree with TRBD2. The CDR3 consists of 15 residues. Germline V lookup: CDR1 SGHTA, CDR2 FQGTGA. V was clipped by 5 bases and J by 8 bases; unmatched bases: 5. The CDR3 region has the DNA TGTGCCAGCAGCCTCCGACTAGCGGGAGGGGATGAGCAGTTCTTC. As protein: CASSLRLAGGDEQFF.

This sequence joins TRBV21-1 and TRBJ2-7; TRBD1 is the table's D call and was not checked against the DNA. TRBV21-1 is shown as a pseudogene. This CDR3 is built from 14 residues. This CDR3 reads CASSKTGLLYEQYV. As DNA, the CDR3 is TGTGCCAGCAGCAAGACAGGGCTACTCTACGAGCAGTACGTC.

This clone appeared once. The chain recombines TRBV9 with TRBJ2-1; no clear D. CDR1 and CDR2 (germline): SGDLS, YYNGEE. Trimming cost V 0 bases and J 9 bases, with 10 bases left between them. The CDR3 contains 13 residues. Here the CDR3 reads CASSVVPGGEQFF. The CDR3 nucleotides are TGTGCCAGCAGCGTAGTACCCGGCGGTGAGCAGTTCTTC.

About this clone: Other DNA sequences in the sample encode the same CDR3. This chain uses TRBV18 with TRBJ1-1; D might be TRBD1 (5 bases). This CDR3 has 13 residues. The V gene lost 2 bases and the J gene lost 3 bases, with 7 bases spanning the gap. Germline CDR1 and CDR2: KGHSH and LQKENI. Here the CDR3 reads CASSPGADTEAFF. CDR3 bases: TGTGCCAGCTCACCAGGGGCCGACACTGAAGCTTTCTTT.

The chain links TRBV9 to TRBJ1-2; D is unresolved. The CDR3 length is 16 residues. The V end lost 0 bases, the J end lost 4 bases, and 16 bases lay between the germline ends. Germline CDR1 SGDLS, CDR2 YYNGEE. CDR3 bases: TGTGCCAGCAGCGTAGAAACCTCACCCACAGCCTATGGCTACACCTTC. Protein: CASSVETSPTAYGYTF.

The chain uses TRBV5-4 and TRBJ2-2; TRBD2 matches at 7 bases. V dropped 4 bases and J dropped 5; count of bases not matched to a gene: 17. CDR3 length: 18 amino acids. The germline CDR1 and CDR2 sequences are SGHNT and YYREEE (reference sequence). The CDR3 DNA is TGTGCCAGCAGCCTGTCGGTTGGGGGAGGGCCTGGGACCGGGGAGCTGTTTTTT. Protein sequence: CASSLSVGGGPGTGELFF.

V is TRBV27 and J is TRBJ2-1, with D possibly TRBD2 on 6 matching bases. Trimming pared 3 bases from V and 0 bases from J, leaving 12 bases between. Germline V gene sequence: CDR1 MNHEY, CDR2 SMNVEV (reference sequence). CDR3 length: 16 amino acids. CDR3 nucleotides: TGTGCCAGCAGTTTCCTAGCGTCAAGCTCCTACAATGAGCAGTTCTTC. Protein sequence: CASSFLASSSYNEQFF.

The V gene is TRBV11-2, the J gene TRBJ2-3; D may be TRBD2 (7 bases). The CDR3 totals 19 residues. V lost 5 bases and J 2 bases, leaving 26 bases between the germline ends. From germline, CDR1 is SGHAT and CDR2 FQNNGV. In DNA, the CDR3 is TGTGCCAGCAGCCCATCACTTGGGGGCGGGAGCTCCCACACAGATACGCAGTATTTT. Residues: CASSPSLGGGSSHTDTQYF.

The chain has TRBV7-9 and TRBJ2-2; D call uncertain. The germline V gene has CDR1 SEHNR and CDR2 FQNEAQ (reference sequence). V lost 2 bases to trimming and J lost 0 bases, with 13 bases between them. The length of the CDR3 is 17 residues. In DNA, the CDR3 is TGTGCCAGCAGCTTACCCACGCGGAAAACGAACACCGGGGAGCTGTTTTTT. Its protein product is CASSLPTRKTNTGELFF.

CDR3 amino acids: CSVDPGQGNEQYF. The DNA of the CDR3 is TGCAGCGTCGACCCGGGACAGGGCAACGAGCAGTACTTC. V and J are TRBV29-1 and TRBJ2-7; 9 bases line up with TRBD1. This CDR3 contains 13 residues. Germline V gene data show CDR1 as SQVTM and CDR2 as ANQGSEA. V lost 6 bases, J lost 5 bases, and 8 bases stayed unmatched.

The chain uses TRBV7-9 and TRBJ2-1; TRBD2 aligns across 10 bases. CDR1 is SEHNR and CDR2 is FQNEAQ in the germline V gene (reference sequence). The CDR3 is 15 amino acids. The trim removed 5 bases at V and 3 bases at J, leaving 4 bases unmatched. The CDR3 loop is CASSDRLAGYNEQFF. In DNA form, the CDR3 reads TGTGCCAGCAGCGATAGACTAGCGGGCTACAATGAGCAGTTCTTC. Filled out from reference TRBV7-9 and TRBJ2-1, the complete variable domain reads DTGVSQNPRHKITKRGQNVTFRCDPISEHNRLYWYRQTLGQGPEFLTYFQNEAQLEKSRLLSDRFSAERPKGSFSTLEIQRTEQGDSAMYLCASSDRLAGYNEQFFGPGTRLTVL.

The chain uses TRBV19 and TRBJ1-5; D may be TRBD1 (6 bases). In germline, CDR1 is LNHDA, CDR2 SQIVND (reference sequence). V was pared by 3 bases and J by 7 bases, with 16 bases between. The CDR3 has 15 residues. In DNA form, the CDR3 reads TGTGCCAGTAGTATTGATAGACAGGAGCACCAGCCCCAGCATTTT. Its translation: CASSIDRQEHQPQHF.

This rearrangement joins TRBV5-6 to TRBJ2-6; D is ambiguous. Germline loops: CDR1 SGHDT, CDR2 YYEEEE. This CDR3 is built from 16 residues. V gave up 0 bases and J gave up 0 bases, with 7 bases separating them. The CDR3 sequence is CASSLVQTSGANVLTF. The CDR3 coding sequence is TGTGCCAGCAGCTTGGTACAGACCTCTGGGGCCAACGTCCTGACTTTC.

The rearrangement joins TRBV2 to TRBJ2-1, with 12 bases fitting TRBD2. Germline V gene sequence: CDR1 SNHLY, CDR2 FYNNEI. V lost 7 bases to trimming and J lost 8 bases; unmatched junction nucleotides: 9. CDR3 length: 15 amino acids. The CDR3 region is CASTRTSGRSDEQFF. The CDR3 coding sequence is TGTGCCAGCACCCGTACTAGCGGGAGGTCAGATGAGCAGTTCTTC.

This clone was observed a single time. Other DNA variants within this sample encode the same CDR3. The chain employs TRBV7-3 and TRBJ2-7; 9 bases fit TRBD2. Looked up from germline, CDR1 is SGHTA and CDR2 is FQGTGA. The CDR3 is 15 amino acids. The V segment lost 8 bases and the J segment 3 bases; nucleotides outside the gene matches: 11. CDR3 amino acids: CASPTIAGVFYEQYV. CDR3 coding DNA: TGTGCCAGCCCGACTATAGCGGGAGTCTTCTACGAGCAGTACGTC.

This chain uses TRBV5-6 with TRBJ1-5; D unclear. Germline V gives CDR1 SGHDT, CDR2 YYEEEE. The CDR3 has 12 amino acids. Trimming took 2 bases from V and 3 from J, leaving 3 bases between them. CDR3 DNA: TGTGCCAGCAGCTTTCTCAATCAGCCCCAGCATTTT. Its translation: CASSFLNQPQHF.

This clone was detected only a few times. V usage is TRBV30 and J usage is TRBJ1-4; 9 nucleotides align to TRBD1. CDR3 length: 15 amino acids. The junction had 6 bases not matched to a gene; V was cut back by 0 bases and J by 7 bases. CDR1 and CDR2 (germline): GTSNPN, SVGIG (reference sequence). The CDR3 spells CAWSVGTGKSEKLFF. Here the CDR3 DNA reads TGTGCCTGGAGTGTGGGGACAGGGAAGAGTGAAAAACTGTTTTTT.

This rearrangement joins TRBV10-3 to TRBJ2-1; 8 nucleotides align to TRBD2. The ends lost 3 bases at V and 7 bases at J; junction bases unmatched: 8. CDR3 size: 15 residues. The germline V gene encodes CDR1 ENHRY and CDR2 SYGVKD. The CDR3 DNA is TGTGCCATCAGTGACCAAGCGGGAGATGGGAATGAGCAGTTCTTC. Residues: CAISDQAGDGNEQFF.

Regarding this clone: The same CDR3 arises from other DNA sequences in this sample as well. This sequence joins TRBV2 and TRBJ1-1; no clear D gene. V was clipped by 11 bases and J by 2 bases, with 12 bases between them. The CDR3 has 12 residues. Germline loops: CDR1 SNHLY, CDR2 FYNNEI. The CDR3 region is CASRRGNTEAFF. The CDR3 coding sequence is TGTGCCTCCCGTCGGGGAAACACTGAAGCTTTCTTT.

The chain is built from TRBV11-3 and TRBJ2-2, with D unclear. V lost 0 bases to trimming and J lost 2 bases, with 10 bases between them. The length of the CDR3 is 16 residues. Germline CDR1 reads SGHNT; CDR2 reads YENEEA. CDR3 in DNA: TGTGCCAGCAGCTTAGATGTTCGCTATAACACCGGGGAGCTGTTTTTT. It yields the protein CASSLDVRYNTGELFF.

The V gene is TRBV27, the J gene TRBJ2-7; D not certain. This CDR3 has 14 residues. V lost 0 bases to trimming and J lost 6 bases, with 12 bases between them. Germline V gene lookup returns CDR1 MNHEY and CDR2 SMNVEV (reference sequence). CDR3 nucleotide sequence: TGTGCCAGCAGTTTATCACGTACAGCCCTCGAGCAGTACGTC. It specifies CASSLSRTALEQYV.

This chain uses TRBV7-9 with TRBJ2-1; a weak D match, TRBD1 (5 bases). The CDR3 is 15 amino acids. V lost 5 bases, J lost 0 bases, and 11 bases lay in between. The germline V gene encodes CDR1 SEHNR and CDR2 FQNEAQ (reference sequence). The CDR3 bases are TGTGCCAGCAGCCCCCGACAGTCCTCCTACAATGAGCAGTTCTTC. This translates into CASSPRQSSYNEQFF.

The rearrangement links TRBV7-9 to TRBJ1-2, with a tentative D call TRBD1 (6 bases). Germline loops: CDR1 SEHNR, CDR2 FQNEAQ (reference sequence). The CDR3 is made up of 13 amino acids. V dropped 5 bases and J dropped 4 bases, with 11 bases sitting between them. The CDR3: CASSRDNSYGYTF. CDR3 in DNA: TGTGCCAGCAGCCGGGACAACTCCTATGGCTACACCTTC.

This clone was seen once. As DNA, the CDR3 is TGTGCCAGCAGCTTGTACGGAGCCTACGAGCAGTACGTC. Its translation: CASSLYGAYEQYV. The chain links TRBV5-4 to TRBJ2-7; no clear D gene. The V end lost 1 base, the J end lost 2 bases, and 7 bases lay between the germline ends. CDR1 is SGHNT and CDR2 is YYREEE in the germline V gene (reference sequence). The CDR3 extends over 13 amino acids.

The chain is built from TRBV5-1 and TRBJ2-3, with D possibly TRBD1 on 6 matching bases. Deletions cut 7 bases from V and 3 bases from J, with 12 bases between. The CDR3 extends over 13 amino acids. CDR1 SGHRS and CDR2 YFSETQ come from the germline V gene. The CDR3 sequence is CASHHQGTDTQYF. In DNA form, the CDR3 reads TGCGCCAGCCACCATCAGGGGACAGATACGCAGTATTTT.

The chain uses TRBV7-9 and TRBJ2-5, with 10 bases that match TRBD2. Near its end, the DNA agrees better with TRBJ2-7, so the J call may be wrong. Germline loops: CDR1 SEHNR, CDR2 FQNEAQ (reference sequence). This CDR3 has 14 residues. DNA of the CDR3: TGTGCCAGCAGCCTAACTAGCGGGATGGGCGAGCAGTACTTC. Translation gives CASSLTSGMGEQYF.

The rearrangement links TRBV20-1 to TRBJ2-1; D not certain. Germline lookup yields CDR1 DFQATT and CDR2 SNEGSKA (reference sequence). This CDR3 has 11 amino acids. V gave up 3 bases and J gave up 8 bases, with 8 bases separating them. The CDR3 DNA is TGCAGTGCTAGGGCTCGGGATGAGCAGTTCTTC. It specifies CSARARDEQFF.

The J gene is TRBJ1-1, the V gene TRBV6-5; D possibly corresponds to TRBD1 (5 bases). The CDR3 length is 15 residues. The germline CDR1 and CDR2 sequences are MNHEY and SVGAGI. The V end was cut by 6 bases, the J end by 5 bases, with 19 bases between. In DNA, the CDR3 is TGTGCCAGCAGCCCAACCCCCGGGGGTTCAACTGAAGCTTTCTTT. This gives the protein CASSPTPGGSTEAFF.

The chain employs TRBV27 and TRBJ1-5; 7 nucleotides match TRBD1. The CDR3 is 15 residues long. CDR1 is MNHEY, CDR2 SMNVEV, per germline (reference sequence). V shed 2 bases, J shed 4 bases, and the junction held 5 bases outside the gene matches. The CDR3 here is CASSLSRDRNQPQHF. The CDR3 DNA follows: TGTGCCAGCAGTTTAAGCCGGGACAGAAATCAGCCCCAGCATTTT.

The chain joins TRBV7-9 to TRBJ1-2; D is unclear. This CDR3 contains 14 residues. CDR1 and CDR2 from the germline V gene are SEHNR and FQNEAQ (reference sequence). V was cut by 2 bases and J by 3 bases, with 10 bases left in between. The CDR3: CASSLISRDYGYTF. Here the CDR3 DNA reads TGTGCCAGCAGCTTAATCTCTCGGGACTATGGCTACACCTTC.

V and J are TRBV28 and TRBJ1-3; no reliable D call. Per germline, CDR1 MDHEN and CDR2 SYDVKM. CDR3 length equals 14 residues. Trimming shortened V by 1 base and J by 0 bases, and 4 bases separated the two germline ends. CDR3 coding DNA: TGTGCCAGCAGTTTATCTAGCTCTGGAAACACCATATATTTT. It encodes CASSLSSSGNTIYF.